This TCR beta chain was documented in a study of Graves' ophthalmopathy and Graves' hyperthyroidism. TCR beta CDR3 amplification used RNA transcripts. Following a first-round RT-PCR that used HTBI primers, a second-round multiplex PCR was carried out. TCRdb recomputed calls from the multiplex PCR reads with MiXCR, one row per CDR3 protein. The data hold over 500,000 distinct CDR3 sequences, with around a fifth observed a single time. This clonotype came up many times. This clonotype was obtained from a young woman with stable Graves' hyperthyroidism. Some clones in this sample may be carry-over from other donors' samples. The sequenced sample consisted of peripheral blood.

The CDR3 region has the DNA TGTGCCAGTAGTTACCGCGTCGGGACCCCTGGAAATCAGCCCCAGCATTTT. This codes for CASSYRVGTPGNQPQHF. The J gene is TRBJ1-5, the V gene TRBV19; D might be TRBD1 (5 bases). With 5 bases removed from V and 4 bases from J, the gap between germline ends came to 21 bases. The CDR3 is 17 residues long. The germline V gene encodes CDR1 LNHDA and CDR2 SQIVND (reference sequence).